This TCR beta chain was profiled in a study of T-cell reconstitution after alpha-beta-depleted transplantation in children. CDR1 is SGHAT and CDR2 is FQNNGV in the germline V gene. V gave up 4 bases and J gave up 4 bases, with 13 bases separating them. The CDR3 is made up of 14 amino acids. Unique molecular identifiers were incorporated during preparation of the TCRbeta library. A single record per CDR3 protein comes from TCRdb applying MiXCR to the PCR reads. The sample includes about 270,000 distinct CDR3 sequences, approximately 9.6% of them seen just once. This clonotype was counted ten times or more.

V usage is TRBV11-2 and J usage is TRBJ1-1; D is ambiguous. The sample consisted of PBMCs from the stem cell graft donor, taken from the stem cell graft. This TCR derives from a human donor who donated a stem cell graft to a child with SCID. CDR3 residues: CASSWAGRGTEAFF. The CDR3 DNA follows: TGTGCCAGCAGCTGGGCCGGACGGGGCACTGAAGCTTTCTTT.